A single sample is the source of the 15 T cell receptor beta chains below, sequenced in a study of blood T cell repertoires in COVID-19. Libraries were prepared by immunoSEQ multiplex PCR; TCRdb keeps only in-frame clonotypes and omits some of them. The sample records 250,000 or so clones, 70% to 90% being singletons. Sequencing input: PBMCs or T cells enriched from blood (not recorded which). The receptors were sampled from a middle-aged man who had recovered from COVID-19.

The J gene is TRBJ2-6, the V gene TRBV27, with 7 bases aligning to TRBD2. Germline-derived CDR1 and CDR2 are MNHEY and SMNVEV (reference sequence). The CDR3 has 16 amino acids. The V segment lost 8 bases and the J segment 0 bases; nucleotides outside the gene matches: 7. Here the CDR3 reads CASRLGGGSGANVLTF. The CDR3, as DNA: TGTGCCAGCCGATTGGGGGGGGGCTCTGGGGCCAACGTCCTGACTTTC. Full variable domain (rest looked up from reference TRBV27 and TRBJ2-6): EAQVTQNPRYLITVTGKKLTVTCSQNMNHEYMSWYRQDPGLGLRQIYYSMNVEVTDKGDVPEGYKVSRKEKRNFPLILESPSPNQTSLYFCASRLGGGSGANVLTFGAGSRLTVL.

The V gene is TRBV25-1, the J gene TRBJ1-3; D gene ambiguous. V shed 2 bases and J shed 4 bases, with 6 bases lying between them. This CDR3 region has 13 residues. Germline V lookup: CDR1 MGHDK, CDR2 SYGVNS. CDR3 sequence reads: CASSEPGGNTIYF. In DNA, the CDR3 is TGTGCCAGCAGTGAACCGGGGGGAAACACCATATATTTT.

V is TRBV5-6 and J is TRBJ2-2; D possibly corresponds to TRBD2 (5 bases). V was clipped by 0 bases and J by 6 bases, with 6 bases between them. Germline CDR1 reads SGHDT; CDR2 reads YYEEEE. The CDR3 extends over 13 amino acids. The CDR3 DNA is TGTGCCAGCAGCTTGGTGAGGGCCGGGGAGCTGTTTTTT. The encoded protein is CASSLVRAGELFF.

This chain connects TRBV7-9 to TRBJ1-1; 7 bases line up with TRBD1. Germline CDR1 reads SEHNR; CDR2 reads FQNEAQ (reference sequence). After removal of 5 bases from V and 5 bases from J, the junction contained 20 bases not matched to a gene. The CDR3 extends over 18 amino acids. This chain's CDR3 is CASSPGPGQTQVGTEAFF. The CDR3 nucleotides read TGTGCCAGCAGCCCAGGGCCGGGACAGACCCAGGTGGGGACTGAAGCTTTCTTT.

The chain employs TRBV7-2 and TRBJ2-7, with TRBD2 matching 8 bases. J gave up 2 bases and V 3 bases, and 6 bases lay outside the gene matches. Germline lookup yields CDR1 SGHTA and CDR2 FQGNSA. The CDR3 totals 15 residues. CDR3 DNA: TGTGCCAGCAGCTTCACAGGTAGCGGGACCTACGAGCAGTACTTC. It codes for CASSFTGSGTYEQYF.

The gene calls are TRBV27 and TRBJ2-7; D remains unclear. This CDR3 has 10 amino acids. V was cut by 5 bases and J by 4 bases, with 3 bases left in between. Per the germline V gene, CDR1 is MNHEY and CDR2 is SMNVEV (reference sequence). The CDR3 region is CASSAYEQYF. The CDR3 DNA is TGTGCCAGCAGTGCGTACGAGCAGTACTTC.

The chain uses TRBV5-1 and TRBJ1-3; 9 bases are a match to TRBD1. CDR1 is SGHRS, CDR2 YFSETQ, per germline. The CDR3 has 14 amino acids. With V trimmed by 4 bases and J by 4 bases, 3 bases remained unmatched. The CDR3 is CASSGTGPGNTIYF. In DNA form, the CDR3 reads TGCGCCAGCAGCGGGACAGGGCCAGGAAACACCATATATTTT.

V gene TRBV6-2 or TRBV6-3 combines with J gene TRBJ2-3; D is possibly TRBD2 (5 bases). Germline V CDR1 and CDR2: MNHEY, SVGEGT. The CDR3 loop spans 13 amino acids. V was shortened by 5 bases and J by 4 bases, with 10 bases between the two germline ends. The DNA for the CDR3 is TGTGCCAGCAGTCGCGGAGGCTCAGATACGCAGTATTTT. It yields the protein CASSRGGSDTQYF.

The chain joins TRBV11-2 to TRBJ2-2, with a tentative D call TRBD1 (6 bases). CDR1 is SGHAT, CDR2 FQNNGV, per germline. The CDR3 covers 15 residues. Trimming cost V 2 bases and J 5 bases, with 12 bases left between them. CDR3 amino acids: CASSLMHRETGELFF. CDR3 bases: TGTGCCAGCAGCTTAATGCACAGGGAAACCGGGGAGCTGTTTTTT. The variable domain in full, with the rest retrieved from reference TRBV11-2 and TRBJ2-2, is EAGVAQSPRYKIIEKRQSVAFWCNPISGHATLYWYQQILGQGPKLLIQFQNNGVVDDSQLPKDRFSAERLKGVDSTLKIQPAKLEDSAVYLCASSLMHRETGELFFGEGSRLTVL.

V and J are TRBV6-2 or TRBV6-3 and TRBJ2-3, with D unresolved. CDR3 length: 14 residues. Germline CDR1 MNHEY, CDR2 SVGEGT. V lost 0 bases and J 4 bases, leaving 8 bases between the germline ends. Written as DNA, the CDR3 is TGTGCCAGCAGTTACTCGACACTGCCAGATACGCAGTATTTT. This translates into CASSYSTLPDTQYF.

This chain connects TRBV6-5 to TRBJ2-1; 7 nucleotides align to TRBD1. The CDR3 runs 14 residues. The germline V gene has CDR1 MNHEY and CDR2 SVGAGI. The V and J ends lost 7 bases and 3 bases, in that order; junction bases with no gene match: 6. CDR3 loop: CASKRRTGYNEQFF. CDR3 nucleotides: TGTGCCAGCAAGAGAAGGACAGGCTACAATGAGCAGTTCTTC.

The CDR3 DNA is TGTGCCAGCAGCTTAGATGCGCTAGCTCTCAAATCCGGGGATGAGCAGTTCTTC. Translation: CASSLDALALKSGDEQFF. The V call is TRBV11-2, the J call TRBJ2-1; tentatively, D is TRBD2 (5 bases). Looked up from germline, CDR1 is SGHAT and CDR2 is FQNNGV. CDR3 size: 18 residues. Between the trimmed V and J ends, which lost 0 bases and 8 bases, there was a span of 23 bases.

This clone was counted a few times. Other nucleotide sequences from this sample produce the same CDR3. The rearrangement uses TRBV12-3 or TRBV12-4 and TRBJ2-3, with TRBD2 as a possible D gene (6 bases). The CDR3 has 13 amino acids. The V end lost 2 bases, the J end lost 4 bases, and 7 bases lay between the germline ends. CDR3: CASSLSGADTQYF. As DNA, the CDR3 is TGTGCCAGCAGTTTATCGGGGGCAGATACGCAGTATTTT.

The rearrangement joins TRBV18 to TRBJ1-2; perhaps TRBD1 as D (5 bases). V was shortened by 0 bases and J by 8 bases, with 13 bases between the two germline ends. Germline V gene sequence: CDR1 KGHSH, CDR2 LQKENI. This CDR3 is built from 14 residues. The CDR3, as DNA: TGTGCCAGCTCACCACCCCGACAGTCTTGGGGCTACACCTTC. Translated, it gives CASSPPRQSWGYTF.

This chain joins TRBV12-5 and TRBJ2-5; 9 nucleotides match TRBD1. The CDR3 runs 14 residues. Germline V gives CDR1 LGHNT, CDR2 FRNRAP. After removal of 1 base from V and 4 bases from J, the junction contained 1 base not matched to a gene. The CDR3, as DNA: TGTGCTAGTGGTTTGGGACAGGGGGGAGAGACCCAGTACTTC. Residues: CASGLGQGGETQYF.